This T cell receptor beta chain stems from a study of regulatory T cells in long-lasting Graves disease (dated by TCRdb to about 2021). Turning to the overall study: Antithyroid drugs had been taken for less than 3 months by newly diagnosed Graves' disease patients. The study took place in China and was registered as a clinical trial. TCR sequencing covered about 13 persistent and 20 or so newly diagnosed Graves' disease patients, around 33 samples in total. This study used TCR sequencing and RNA sequencing of peripheral blood to compare persistent Graves' disease patients against newly diagnosed Graves' disease patients.

The time point label here, explained by the study, means: newly diagnosed GD, antithyroid drugs for less than 3 months. For both TCR sequencing and RNA sequencing, RNA was extracted from PBMCs in TRIzol. The diagnosis of Graves' disease was made according to American Thyroid Association guidelines. Recruitment of patients was carried out at an endocrinology department in Xi'an, China. From each patient, approximately 9.9 milliliters of peripheral blood was collected into an EDTA anticoagulant tube. Ficoll Paque Plus density gradient separation was used to isolate PBMCs, and no further T cell sorting was performed. An Agilent 2100 Bioanalyzer and agarose gel were used to check RNA quality, while a NanoDrop 2000 measured RNA concentration. V loses 6 bases of germline sequence and J loses 0 bases, and the interval between the two ends is 15 bases. Spanning cysteine to phenylalanine, the CDR3 consists of 15 amino acids. Only the CDR3 DNA is retained, 45 bases long and in frame from the first base. The germline V gene gives CDR1 as MDHEN and CDR2 as SYDVKM.

On the study overall, not on this receptor specifically: Preferential use of TRBV28, TRBJ1-2 and TRBJ2-5 was observed in persistent disease, whereas TRBV20-1 and TRBJ2-1 were favored in newly diagnosed disease. The authors acknowledged the small sample size as a limitation that may reduce accuracy. Lower TCR Shannon entropy and fewer highly expanded clones were observed in persistent Graves' disease patients than in newly diagnosed patients, which suggested clonal expansion. Sequencing and analysis were restricted to the TCR beta chain. Only peripheral blood was studied, because thyroid tissue, the primary lesion, was inaccessible. A larger number of public clonotypes was shared among persistent patients (about 2,700) than among newly diagnosed patients (roughly 930).

As for this clonotype: The target of this receptor is not known. No clone much larger than this one lies a single base away; base qualities are absent.

The library was prepared using multiplex PCR. Sequencing instrument: Illumina HiSeq 4000. To build TCR beta libraries, CDR3 regions were amplified by Arm-PCR using iRepertoire HTBI primers. Gel purification was performed on PCR products prior to sequencing. Under the source paper's analysis protocol: A total of 62 TRBV and 14 TRBJ segments were identified across samples and were used for gene usage analysis of CDR3 amino acid clonotypes. COPE and FqMerger were used to merge the filtered high-quality paired reads into contigs. BLAST was used to align contigs to IMGT TRBV, TRBD and TRBJ reference genes, and CDR3 was defined according to IMGT. Any clonotype with a frequency above 0.1% was counted as a highly expanded clone. Shannon entropy was used to measure repertoire diversity, and the Gini coefficient was used to measure V-J evenness. A clonotype found in more than one individual was treated as public. TCRdb's own reprocessing of the public reads used fastp at Q25 and MiXCR and kept productive beta chains. Identical CDR3 protein sequences are pooled into one entry, listed with their most common genes and DNA. The authors' filters were not applied to this entry. This sample is represented by hundreds of thousands of distinct CDR3 sequences; approximately 16% of them were singletons. The ten largest clones capture about 10% of the sample.

Another study also made use of these data, one on T cells in Graves' hyperthyroidism and ophthalmopathy. That second publication adds: Stable Graves' hyperthyroidism was defined as no progression to ophthalmopathy during 18 months of follow-up. The hyperthyroidism patients were between 18 and 65 years old and newly diagnosed, with a disease duration of less than 2 months. Exclusion was applied to patients with uncontrolled infections, other autoimmune diseases, pregnancy or lactation. Diagnoses relied on clinical symptoms, serum thyroxine and TRAb, thyroid ultrasound and orbital computed tomography. The TCR CDR3 was subjected to a first round of RT-PCR using the HTBI primer set and the Qiagen OneStep RT-PCR kit. Most expanded thyroid clonotypes (frequency above 0.001) were also detected in blood, suggesting blood repertoires may reflect thyroid immune responses. A 13 V-J signature model separated ophthalmopathy from stable hyperthyroidism, with about 88% sensitivity and roughly 81% specificity in cross-validation and 80%/75% in testing. In validation, the model predicted progression to ophthalmopathy with just under 71% sensitivity and 72% to 75% specificity, a median of 6.5 months before onset. TCR V-J signatures able to tell the groups apart were searched for in a discovery cohort of 95 to 100 patients, of whom under 45 had Graves' ophthalmopathy and 57 had stable Graves' hyperthyroidism. Whether ophthalmopathy could be predicted prospectively was tested in an independent validation cohort made up of 18 to 20 hyperthyroidism patients plus 17 patients who later progressed to ophthalmopathy. For training and testing, the 100 or so patients in the discovery cohort were randomly divided in a 7:3 ratio. Thyroid tissue and blood T-cell repertoires from roughly 6 Graves' hyperthyroidism patients were also compared in the study. After blood sampling, hyperthyroidism patients were treated with methimazole at a starting dose of 30 mg daily, and ophthalmopathy patients were treated with high-dose intravenous methylprednisolone. The libraries were constructed in a second round of multiplex PCR and then size-selected and purified. Libraries were sequenced paired-end with 100 bp reads on an Illumina HiSeq2000. SOAPnuke was used to process the raw data, with reads discarded if the reads contained adapters or uncalled bases, had a mean Phred below 15, or lacked an exact constant-primer or identifier match. High-quality paired reads were merged with COPE v1.2.5, and unique nucleotide sequences were defined as clonotypes. MiTCR v1.1 was used to align the clonotypes against IMGT TRBV, TRBD and TRBJ reference segments. The analysis included only V-J combinations with a frequency above 0.0001, which together covered around 99% of the repertoires. The TCS score was defined as F50 (clonal expansion) divided by E x V (chaos), with BLOSUM62-based TCRdist calculated between CDR3 peptides within each V-J. Welch's t-statistics and random forest reduced 500 to 550 V-J features to 13, which were used in a naive Bayes classifier (R e1071). No statistical method was used to fix the sample size in advance, and group allocation was not hidden from the investigators. According to the paper, TCR Vbeta CDR3 sequencing was carried out on approximately 140 peripheral blood samples, which came from over 40 ophthalmopathy, some 73 hyperthyroidism and some 17 progressor patients.

This sequence originates from a woman aged 25 to 39 with Graves disease. Donor details come from another sample of the same person, matched by shared clones. Sequenced material: peripheral blood mononuclear cells (PBMCs), taken at new diagnosis, from a patient treated with antithyroid drugs. The chain uses TRBV28 and TRBJ2-7; the D assignment is uncertain and may be TRBD1 or TRBD2, with 5 bases supporting each. The CDR3 loop reads CASSFLGGTSYEQYF. Here is the DNA: TGTGCCAGCAGCTTTTTGGGTGGGACCTCCTACGAGCAGTACTTC.